The 24 T cell receptor beta chains listed next were all sequenced from one sample in a study of blood T cell repertoires in COVID-19. Clones were sequenced by immunoSEQ multiplex PCR, and TCRdb holds only the in-frame ones, with some missing. The sample includes 50,000 or so clones, nearly 85% seen only once; the top ten take 16%. Sequencing used peripheral blood. Receptors originate from a middle-aged man with acute or convalescent COVID-19.

The chain has TRBV5-1 and TRBJ2-7; TRBD2 agrees at 10 bases. The germline V gene encodes CDR1 SGHRS and CDR2 YFSETQ. The CDR3 has 15 residues. Trimming took 0 bases from V and 2 from J; bases not matched to a gene: 2. The CDR3 coding sequence is TGCGCCAGCAGCTTGGGGGGGACTAGCGCCTACGAGCAGTACTTC. It codes for CASSLGGTSAYEQYF.

There are a few counts of this clone. The genes are TRBV6-5 and TRBJ2-7; D remains unclear. From germline, CDR1 is MNHEY and CDR2 SVGAGI. This CDR3 has 13 residues. V gave up 6 bases and J gave up 0 bases, with 9 bases separating them. For the CDR3, the DNA is TGTGCCAGCAGCGAGGTAAGCTCCTACGAGCAGTACGTC. Its protein is CASSEVSSYEQYV.

The CDR3 sequence: CASSFGTGFGGYTF. CDR3 in DNA: TGTGCCAGCAGCTTCGGGACAGGGTTTGGAGGCTACACCTTC. The chain carries TRBV11-2 and TRBJ1-2, with 9 bases identical to TRBD1. Trimming cost V 3 bases and J 8 bases; bases outside gene matches: 7. This CDR3 spans 14 amino acids. Germline V lookup: CDR1 SGHAT, CDR2 FQNNGV.

The chain joins TRBV24-1 to TRBJ1-2; D perhaps matches TRBD1 (6 bases). The V end was cut by 2 bases, the J end by 1 base, with 7 bases between. In germline, CDR1 is KGHDR, CDR2 SFDVKD. There are 14 residues in the CDR3. DNA of the CDR3: TGTGCCACCAGTGATTACAGGGTTAACTATGGCTACACCTTC. It codes for CATSDYRVNYGYTF.

This chain connects TRBV5-1 to TRBJ2-2; maybe TRBD2 (6 bases). Between the trimmed V and J ends, which lost 5 bases and 4 bases, there was a span of 9 bases. CDR3 length: 13 amino acids. Per germline, CDR1 SGHRS and CDR2 YFSETQ. CDR3 DNA sequence: TGCGCCAGCAGGGCGGGATCCACCGGGGAGCTGTTTTTT. It yields the protein CASRAGSTGELFF.

The genes are TRBV5-8 and TRBJ2-1; D is perhaps TRBD2 (6 bases). CDR3 length: 15 amino acids. From germline, CDR1 is SGHTS and CDR2 YDEGEE. V was pared by 1 base and J by 5 bases, with 13 bases between. The CDR3 DNA sequence: TGTGCCAGCAGCTTGTATCGGGGAGGAGACAATGAGCAGTTCTTC. It specifies CASSLYRGGDNEQFF.

This chain connects TRBV24-1 to TRBJ2-5, with 10 bases identical to TRBD2. After removal of 6 bases from V and 0 bases from J, the junction contained 12 bases not matched to a gene. Germline V lookup: CDR1 KGHDR, CDR2 SFDVKD. This CDR3 has 18 amino acids. This CDR3 is CATSSGTSAWTHQETQYF. The CDR3 nucleotides read TGTGCCACCAGTTCCGGGACTAGCGCCTGGACCCACCAAGAGACCCAGTACTTC.

V gene TRBV19 combines with J gene TRBJ1-1; TRBD1 agrees at 7 bases. V lost 5 bases and J lost 8; bases outside the gene matches: 8. The CDR3 contains 13 residues. Germline loops: CDR1 LNHDA, CDR2 SQIVND (reference sequence). The CDR3 DNA sequence: TGTGCCAGTAGTTACGGGGGACAGACCGAAGCTTTCTTT. It encodes CASSYGGQTEAFF.

This clone was seen only a few times. This chain uses TRBV3-1 (or the pseudogene TRBV3-2) with TRBJ2-7; 7 bases are shared with TRBD1. Unmatched junction bases numbered 6, after V lost 3 bases and J lost 1 base. Germline values: CDR1 LGHDT, CDR2 YNNKEL (reference sequence). The CDR3 has 15 residues. The CDR3 sequence: CASSQDRTVSYEQYF. CDR3 bases: TGTGCCAGCAGCCAGGACAGGACGGTATCCTACGAGCAGTACTTC.

The sample holds a few counts of this clone. Written as DNA, the CDR3 is TGTGCCACCAGTGATCCGGGACAGGGATTCGAGACCCAGTACTTC. Translated: CATSDPGQGFETQYF. The chain combines TRBV24-1 with TRBJ2-5, with 9 bases that match TRBD1. This CDR3 region has 15 residues. Germline-derived CDR1 and CDR2 are KGHDR and SFDVKD. Losses at the gene ends were 3 bases for V and 5 bases for J; bases not matched to a gene: 6.

This clone has a handful of counts. The chain has TRBV19 and TRBJ2-1; TRBD2 matches 10 bases. CDR1 and CDR2 (germline): LNHDA, SQIVND (reference sequence). The V and J ends lost 5 bases and 4 bases, in that order; junction bases with no gene match: 2. This CDR3 has 14 amino acids. Written as DNA, the CDR3 is TGTGCCAGTAGTTATAGCGGGGGGTACAATGAGCAGTTCTTC. Translating it yields CASSYSGGYNEQFF.

V gene TRBV6-6 combines with J gene TRBJ2-5; 8 nucleotides align to TRBD2. The V segment lost 5 bases and the J segment 5 bases; nucleotides outside the gene matches: 16. Germline CDR1 and CDR2: MNHNY and SVGAGI (reference sequence). The length of the CDR3 is 17 residues. The CDR3 DNA sequence: TGTGCCAGCAGTCAGAGAACGGGGGGGGTAAGGAGCGAGACCCAGTACTTC. Encoded protein: CASSQRTGGVRSETQYF.

The chain recombines TRBV7-2 with TRBJ2-3; 9 bases map to TRBD2. The CDR3 extends over 17 amino acids. The V and J ends lost 0 bases and 1 base, in that order; junction bases with no gene match: 5. Germline V CDR1 and CDR2: SGHTA, FQGNSA. The DNA for the CDR3 is TGTGCCAGCAGCTTAGCTCTAGCGGGGTCCGGCACAGATACGCAGTATTTT. This encodes CASSLALAGSGTDTQYF.

CDR3 sequence (DNA): TGTGCCAGCAGCTCCGGACTAGCGGGAGTTCGGTATTTT. Encoded protein: CASSSGLAGVRYF. The J gene is TRBJ2-3, the V gene TRBV27, with 13 positions matching TRBD2. CDR1 MNHEY and CDR2 SMNVEV come from the germline V gene (reference sequence). The V gene end was trimmed by 6 bases and the J gene end by 14 bases; junction bases not matched to a gene: 8. This CDR3 comprises 13 residues.

V is TRBV24-1 and J is TRBJ1-1, with D possibly being TRBD1 (6 bases). This CDR3 region has 13 residues. The germline V and J ends were trimmed by 3 bases and 12 bases, with 16 bases remaining between them. The germline V gene has CDR1 KGHDR and CDR2 SFDVKD. The CDR3 DNA follows: TGTGCCACCAGTGATGCCGGGACAACTCGACCTTTCTTT. Amino acid sequence: CATSDAGTTRPFF.

This chain uses TRBV29-1 with TRBJ2-1; no clear D. CDR1 is SQVTM and CDR2 is ANQGSEA in the germline V gene. The V end was cut by 3 bases, the J end by 7 bases, with 7 bases between. The CDR3 sequence is 11 residues long. In DNA, the CDR3 is TGCAGCGTTGAGGAGAGAAATGAGCAGTTCTTC. It codes for CSVEERNEQFF.

V usage is TRBV24-1 and J usage is TRBJ1-1; D ambiguous. In germline, CDR1 is KGHDR, CDR2 SFDVKD. This CDR3 contains 16 residues. Trimming left V 8 bases short and J 0 bases short, with 18 bases between. The CDR3 here is CATMVNILTMNTEAFF. CDR3 nucleotide sequence: TGTGCCACCATGGTTAACATCCTCACCATGAACACTGAAGCTTTCTTT.

The chain is built from TRBV19 and TRBJ1-5; no definite D call. The V gene's germline CDR1 is LNHDA and CDR2 SQIVND (reference sequence). This CDR3 is built from 16 residues. The V end was cut by 0 bases, the J end by 5 bases, with 14 bases between. The DNA for the CDR3 is TGTGCCAGTAGTATAGAGTATCGGAGAATGTATCAGCCCCAGCATTTT. It codes for CASSIEYRRMYQPQHF.

This clone was observed a single time. This chain joins TRBV11-2 and TRBJ1-1; D possibly corresponds to TRBD1 (6 bases). Trimming cost V 4 bases and J 5 bases, with 14 bases left between them. Germline CDR1 and CDR2: SGHAT and FQNNGV. There are 14 residues in the CDR3. The CDR3 coding sequence is TGTGCCAGCAGCTCCCTAAGAGGACAGACTGAAGCTTTCTTT. It specifies CASSSLRGQTEAFF. Full variable domain (missing parts from reference TRBV11-2 and TRBJ1-1): EAGVAQSPRYKIIEKRQSVAFWCNPISGHATLYWYQQILGQGPKLLIQFQNNGVVDDSQLPKDRFSAERLKGVDSTLKIQPAKLEDSAVYLCASSSLRGQTEAFFGQGTRLTVV.

The rearrangement uses TRBV5-6 and TRBJ2-2, with 7 bases that match TRBD1. The V gene's germline CDR1 is SGHDT and CDR2 YYEEEE. This CDR3 is 13 amino acids long. The J segment lost 5 bases and the V segment lost 4 bases, leaving 2 bases of the junction unmatched. The CDR3: CASSRDRTGELFF. CDR3 bases: TGTGCCAGCAGCCGGGACAGAACCGGGGAGCTGTTTTTT. The full variable domain, rest sourced from reference TRBV5-6 and TRBJ2-2, is DAGVTQSPTHLIKTRGQQVTLRCSPKSGHDTVSWYQQALGQGPQFIFQYYEEEERQRGNFPDRFSGHQFPNYSSELNVNALLLGDSALYLCASSRDRTGELFFGEGSRLTVL.

This chain joins TRBV19 and TRBJ1-6; TRBD1 matches 10 bases. The CDR3 totals 17 residues. V shed 3 bases, J shed 2 bases, and the junction held 4 bases outside the gene matches. The germline gives CDR1 LNHDA, CDR2 SQIVND (reference sequence). The CDR3 DNA is TGTGCCAGTAGTATTACGACAGGGGGCGCCTATAATTCACCCCTCCACTTT. This encodes CASSITTGGAYNSPLHF.

The chain joins TRBV18 to TRBJ1-4; D unclear. V lost 4 bases and J lost 8, with 14 bases in between. The length of the CDR3 is 14 residues. From germline, CDR1 is KGHSH and CDR2 LQKENI. The CDR3 spells CASSRIPAREKLFF. The CDR3 DNA reads as TGTGCCAGCTCACGGATACCGGCGAGGGAAAAACTGTTTTTT.

The chain couples TRBV12-3 or TRBV12-4 to TRBJ2-2; no clear D. V gave up 6 bases and J gave up 6 bases, with 5 bases separating them. The CDR3 contains 11 residues. CDR3 bases: TGTGCCAGCAGGCGATCCGGGGAGCTGTTTTTT. This encodes CASRRSGELFF.

The chain has TRBV19 and TRBJ2-1, with 10 bases that match TRBD2. The ends lost 4 bases at V and 5 bases at J; junction bases unmatched: 8. The CDR3 is 16 amino acids. Germline V gives CDR1 LNHDA, CDR2 SQIVND (reference sequence). The CDR3 loop is CASSSRSGGLNNEQFF. CDR3 coding DNA: TGTGCCAGTAGTAGCCGTAGCGGGGGGCTTAACAATGAGCAGTTCTTC.